The rows below give T cell receptor beta chains drawn from one sample of a study of blood T cell repertoires in COVID-19. TCRdb keeps only in-frame clones here, not all; method: immunoSEQ multiplex PCR. The repertoire holds 200,000 to 300,000 clones, with around 89% as singletons. The sequenced sample was PBMCs or T cells enriched from blood (not recorded which). Receptor source: a woman in her 30s who had recovered from COVID-19. The CDR3 runs from the conserved cysteine through the conserved F or W. Each record gives: J gene, D gene, V gene, CDR3 length, clone size, CDR3 protein, CDR3 DNA. The D gene is left open where the match is weak. Clone size, where shown, is once, few, many, or a class for clones that have expanded.

TRBJ2-1 . TRBV5-1 15 . CASSLPGGPYNEQFF TGCGCCAGCAGCTTACCCGGGGGACCCTACAATGAGCAGTTCTTC
TRBJ2-3 . TRBV28 14 . CASSPSGEADTQYF TGTGCCAGCAGTCCCTCGGGGGAGGCAGATACGCAGTATTTT
TRBJ1-1 . TRBV6-2/TRBV6-3 14 . CASSFGQVNTEAFF TGTGCCAGCAGTTTTGGACAAGTGAACACTGAAGCTTTCTTT
TRBJ2-1 TRBD2 TRBV2 17 . CASSEFRTSASYNEQFF TGTGCCAGCAGTGAGTTTCGGACTAGCGCCTCCTACAATGAGCAGTTCTTC
TRBJ2-1 . TRBV18 14 few CASSPWGLNNEQFF TGTGCCAGCTCACCATGGGGACTGAACAATGAGCAGTTCTTC
TRBJ1-5 . TRBV19 16 few CASSIDWARGGQPQHF TGTGCCAGTAGTATAGATTGGGCCAGAGGGGGTCAGCCCCAGCATTTT
TRBJ2-2 . TRBV14 14 . CASSQQRFTGELFF TGTGCCAGCAGCCAACAGCGGTTCACCGGGGAGCTGTTTTTT
TRBJ1-1 . TRBV18 11 . CASSPGTEAFF TGTGCCAGCTCTCCCGGTACTGAAGCTTTCTTT
TRBJ1-5 TRBD1 TRBV18 13 few CASSGQGHQPQHF TGTGCCAGCTCAGGACAGGGTCATCAGCCCCAGCATTTT
TRBJ1-5 . TRBV30 14 few CAWSWAGGSQPQHF TGTGCCTGGAGTTGGGCAGGAGGTAGTCAGCCCCAGCATTTT
TRBJ2-3 . TRBV5-6 16 . CASSLVAGEITDTQYF TGTGCCAGCAGCTTGGTTGCAGGGGAAATAACAGATACGCAGTATTTT
TRBJ1-5 . TRBV20-1 13 . CRASGGVGQPQHF TGCAGGGCCAGTGGGGGGGTCGGTCAGCCCCAGCATTTT
TRBJ2-3 TRBD2 TRBV5-1 13 . CASGRGITDTQYF TGCGCCAGCGGGCGGGGGATCACAGATACGCAGTATTTT
TRBJ2-7 TRBD2 TRBV2 15 once CASSQGLAHTYEQYF TGTGCCAGCAGTCAAGGACTAGCGCATACCTACGAGCAGTACTTC
TRBJ1-4 . TRBV28 15 . CASTVSTGGNEKLFF TGTGCCAGCACTGTATCAACAGGAGGGAATGAAAAACTGTTTTTT
TRBJ1-5 TRBD1 TRBV7-2 14 . CASSFDRVNQPQHF TGTGCCAGCAGCTTCGACAGGGTCAATCAGCCCCAGCATTTT
TRBJ2-7 TRBD1 TRBV29-1 13 . CSVEEDRGGEQYF TGCAGCGTGGAAGAAGACAGGGGGGGCGAGCAGTACTTC
TRBJ2-1 TRBD2 TRBV28 16 once CASRNLAGDSYNEQFF TGTGCCAGCAGGAACCTAGCGGGAGACTCCTACAATGAGCAGTTCTTC
TRBJ2-1 TRBD2 TRBV13 15 . CASSSGLAGSNEQFF TGTGCCAGCAGCTCGGGACTAGCGGGATCCAATGAGCAGTTCTTC
TRBJ1-4 TRBD1 TRBV6-6 15 few CASITPGGRSEKLFF TGTGCCAGCATTACACCAGGGGGCAGGAGTGAAAAACTGTTTTTT
TRBJ1-5 TRBD1 TRBV19 18 . CASSIDLWRTGQHQPQHF TGTGCCAGTAGTATAGATCTATGGAGGACAGGTCAGCATCAGCCCCAGCATTTT
TRBJ2-2 TRBD2 TRBV27 20 . CASSLSIKSGRAARTGELFF TGTGCCAGCAGTTTATCGATTAAAAGCGGGAGGGCCGCAAGGACCGGGGAGCTGTTTTTT
TRBJ2-4 TRBD2 TRBV27 14 . CASGRLASRGIQYF TGTGCCAGCGGACGACTAGCGAGCCGGGGCATTCAGTACTTC
TRBJ1-5 . TRBV4-3 15 . CASSQVRGYNQPQHF TGCGCCAGCAGCCAAGTACGGGGATACAATCAGCCCCAGCATTTT
TRBJ2-7 TRBD1 TRBV7-9 15 . CASSNPGTVSYEQYF TGTGCCAGCAGCAATCCCGGGACAGTCTCCTACGAGCAGTACTTC
TRBJ1-3 TRBD1 TRBV19 16 . CASSTGTVNSGNTIYF TGTGCCAGTAGTACTGGGACAGTTAACTCTGGAAACACCATATATTTT
TRBJ2-2 TRBD2 TRBV11-3 19 . CASSPQTGLAGTNTGELFF TGTGCCAGCAGCCCACAAACGGGACTAGCGGGAACGAACACCGGGGAGCTGTTTTTT
TRBJ2-2 . TRBV9 17 . CASSVALRGSRSGELFF TGTGCCAGCAGCGTAGCTCTGCGAGGGAGCAGGTCCGGGGAGCTGTTTTTT
TRBJ1-2 . TRBV28 13 . CASITPGPYGYTF TGTGCCAGCATCACCCCAGGTCCCTATGGCTACACCTTC
TRBJ1-2 . TRBV18 13 once CASSPRGGDGYTF TGTGCCAGCTCACCCCGGGGGGGTGATGGCTACACCTTC
TRBJ2-7 TRBD1 TRBV14 17 . CASSSGQGEEGAYEQYF TGTGCCAGCAGCTCGGGACAGGGGGAAGAGGGTGCCTACGAGCAGTACTTC
TRBJ2-1 TRBD1 TRBV13 15 . CASSRDREGYNEQFF TGTGCCAGCAGTAGGGACAGGGAAGGGTACAATGAGCAGTTCTTC
TRBJ1-2 . TRBV28 15 . CASSSPGRRGHGYTF TGTGCCAGCAGTTCCCCCGGGAGGAGGGGCCATGGCTACACCTTC
TRBJ1-1 . TRBV12-3/TRBV12-4 12 . CASSQGNTEAFF TGTGCCAGCTCTCAGGGGAACACTGAAGCTTTCTTT
TRBJ2-3 . TRBV7-2 13 . CASSLLGLDTQYF TGTGCCAGCAGTCTTCTAGGATTAGATACGCAGTATTTT
TRBJ2-1 . TRBV2 12 . CASSYRENEQFF TGTGCCAGCAGTTACAGGGAGAATGAGCAGTTCTTC
TRBJ1-5 TRBD1 TRBV19 13 . CASTTGGNQPQHF TGTGCCAGTACCACAGGGGGCAATCAGCCCCAGCATTTT
TRBJ1-1 . TRBV7-9 14 . CASSSGLGGTEAFF TGTGCCAGCAGCTCCGGCCTCGGGGGCACTGAAGCTTTCTTT
TRBJ1-3 . TRBV15 14 . CATSYRVSGNTIYF TGTGCCACCAGCTACAGGGTCTCTGGAAACACCATATATTTT
TRBJ2-1 . TRBV3-1/TRBV3-2 18 . CASSQGPLLARSYNEQFF TGTGCCAGCAGCCAAGGTCCACTTTTAGCGAGGTCCTACAATGAGCAGTTCTTC
TRBJ2-2 . TRBV5-1 19 . CASSPISALASTNTGELFF TGCGCCAGCAGCCCTATCTCGGCGCTAGCGTCCACGAACACCGGGGAGCTGTTTTTT
TRBJ2-1 TRBD2 TRBV5-1 15 few CASMSSGGSYNEQFF TGCGCCAGCATGTCTAGCGGAGGCTCCTACAATGAGCAGTTCTTC
TRBJ2-3 TRBD1 TRBV28 14 . CASSRDRYTDTQYF TGTGCCAGCAGTCGGGACAGGTACACAGATACGCAGTATTTT
TRBJ2-7 . TRBV6-6 13 . CASRLLEGGEQYF TGTGCCAGCAGATTACTCGAGGGAGGCGAGCAGTACTTC
TRBJ2-7 TRBD2 TRBV5-8 17 . CASSPITQLAGVYEQYF TGTGCCAGCAGCCCAATAACACAACTAGCGGGAGTCTACGAGCAGTACTTC
TRBJ2-5 TRBD2 TRBV10-3 18 . CAISEGFLAGGYQETQYF TGTGCCATCAGTGAAGGCTTCCTGGCGGGAGGTTATCAAGAGACCCAGTACTTC
TRBJ2-7 TRBD2 TRBV27 18 . CASSLYLPLTSGSYEQYF TGTGCCAGCAGTTTATACCTCCCCCTGACTAGCGGGAGCTACGAGCAGTACTTC
TRBJ2-7 . TRBV19 14 . CASSITGLSYEQYF TGTGCCAGTAGTATTACAGGGCTCTCCTACGAGCAGTACTTC
TRBJ2-1 . TRBV2 12 once CASSVYINEQFF TGTGCCAGCAGTGTGTATATCAATGAGCAGTTCTTC
TRBJ1-1 . TRBV4-3 13 . CASSQSRPTEAFF TGCGCCAGCAGCCAATCGCGTCCCACTGAAGCTTTCTTT
TRBJ2-7 TRBD2 TRBV30 14 . CAWSVAGTTYEQYF TGTGCCTGGAGTGTAGCGGGGACCACCTACGAGCAGTACTTC